The 5 T cell receptor beta chains in this list originate from one sample, sequenced in a study of control samples from healthy donors and cancer patients. Sequencing used immunoSEQ multiplex PCR; TCRdb keeps in-frame clones, though not all of them. The data contain about 180,000 clones, around 91% of them singletons. Sequences were obtained from blood. The receptors were sampled from a woman in her forties or fifties in good health.

This clone was detected once. V gene TRBV3-1 (or the pseudogene TRBV3-2) combines with J gene TRBJ1-3, with a possible D match to TRBD1 (5 bases). Trimming removed 4 bases at V and 4 bases at J, with 14 bases between. This CDR3 comprises 15 residues. The germline V gene encodes CDR1 LGHDT and CDR2 YNNKEL (reference sequence). The CDR3 DNA reads as TGTGCCAGCAGCCTCCGCTCGACAGTCGGAAACACCATATATTTT. It encodes CASSLRSTVGNTIYF.

J is TRBJ2-5 and V is TRBV9, with TRBD2 as a possible D gene (6 bases). Trimming left V 4 bases short and J 1 base short, with 11 bases between. Germline assignment: CDR1 SGDLS and CDR2 YYNGEE. The CDR3 has 14 residues. The CDR3 loop reads CASSSGLFQETQYF. The CDR3 DNA reads TGTGCCAGCAGCTCCGGACTATTCCAAGAGACCCAGTACTTC.

The chain employs TRBV14 and TRBJ1-4; no clear D. V dropped 2 bases and J dropped 4 bases, with 11 bases sitting between them. The CDR3 runs 15 residues. Germline CDR1 SGHDN, CDR2 FVKESK. In DNA form, the CDR3 reads TGTGCCAGCAGCCAATCAACCAGAATTAATGAAAAACTGTTTTTT. Translation: CASSQSTRINEKLFF.

This chain uses TRBV28 with TRBJ2-7; 9 positions agree with TRBD1. This CDR3 is 15 amino acids long. Germline CDR1 reads MDHEN; CDR2 reads SYDVKM. V trimming: 3 bases; J trimming: 3 bases; junction bases outside the gene matches: 6. The CDR3 coding sequence is TGTGCCAGCAGTTTTACCGGGACAGGGTACTACGAGCAGTACTTC. Residues: CASSFTGTGYYEQYF.

With respect to this clone: The sample holds other DNA sequences that translate to the same CDR3. This chain links TRBV28 with TRBJ1-5; no clear D gene. The CDR3 is made up of 10 amino acids. The germline gives CDR1 MDHEN, CDR2 SYDVKM. V was shortened by 11 bases and J by 4 bases, with 6 bases between the two germline ends. The CDR3 region is CAVGNQPQHF. DNA for the CDR3: TGTGCCGTAGGAAATCAGCCCCAGCATTTT.